This T cell receptor beta chain was recovered during a study of shared clonotypes between healthy human individuals. The overall study: Sampling drew on donors who were a couple of women and three men aged 18 to 49. Plates per donor: three CD4 naive, three CD4 memory, two CD8 naive, one CD8 memory.

Recent vaccinations or acute infections were absent in the healthy HIV-negative adult donors. The junction had 8 bases not matched to a gene; V was cut back by 0 bases and J by 3 bases. The CDR3 has 17 residues. CDR1 and CDR2 (germline): SGHTA, FQGNSA. TCRdb keeps only in-frame clones here, not all; method: immunoSEQ multiplex PCR. The top ten clones hold under 2% of a sample with about 770,000 clones, 55% to 80% of them seen once. The clonotype originates from a woman in her 30s in good health. Sequenced material: memory CD4+ T cells sorted from blood. Subset denoted: CD45RA-negative fraction. The J gene is TRBJ2-3, the V gene TRBV7-2; TRBD1 matches at 8 bases. The CDR3 spells CASSLAWTGRKTDTQYF. In DNA, the CDR3 is TGTGCCAGCAGCTTAGCGTGGACAGGGCGAAAGACAGATACGCAGTATTTT. Drawing the rest from reference TRBV7-2 and TRBJ2-3, the complete variable domain is GAGVSQSPSNKVTEKGKDVELRCDPISGHTALYWYRQSLGQGLEFLIYFQGNSAPDKSGLPSDRFSAERTGGSVSTLTIQRTQQEDSAVYLCASSLAWTGRKTDTQYFGPGTRLTVL.